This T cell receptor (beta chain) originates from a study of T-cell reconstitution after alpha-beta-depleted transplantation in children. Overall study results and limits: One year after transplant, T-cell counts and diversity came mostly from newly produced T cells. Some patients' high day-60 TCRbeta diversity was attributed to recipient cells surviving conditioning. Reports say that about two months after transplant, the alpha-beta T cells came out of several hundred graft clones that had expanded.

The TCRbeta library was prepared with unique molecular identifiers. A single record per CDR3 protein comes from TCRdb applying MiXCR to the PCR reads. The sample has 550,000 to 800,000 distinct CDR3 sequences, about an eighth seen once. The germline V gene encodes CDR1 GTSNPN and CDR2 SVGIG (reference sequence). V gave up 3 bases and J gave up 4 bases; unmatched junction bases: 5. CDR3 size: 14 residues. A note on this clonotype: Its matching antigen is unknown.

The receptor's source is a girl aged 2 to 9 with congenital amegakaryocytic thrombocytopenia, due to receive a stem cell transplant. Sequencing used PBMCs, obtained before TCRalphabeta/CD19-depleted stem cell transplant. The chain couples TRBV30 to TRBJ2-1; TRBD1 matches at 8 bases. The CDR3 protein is CAWSRRDRYNEQFF. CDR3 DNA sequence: TGTGCCTGGAGCCGAAGGGACAGGTACAATGAGCAGTTCTTC.